These T cell receptor beta chains were read from a single sample in a study of early T cells in non-severe SARS-CoV-2 infection. TCRdb ran MiXCR on the 5' RACE reads and lists one entry per CDR3 protein. The sample has 20,000 to 30,000 distinct CDR3 sequences, 4.2% seen once; the top ten hold about 4.4%. The sequenced sample was whole blood. The origin of the receptors is an adult who was a healthcare worker with PCR-confirmed SARS-CoV-2 infection or an uninfected control (not recorded which). Both conserved end residues are part of each CDR3. Fields, in order: D gene, clone size, J gene, V gene, CDR3 DNA, CDR3 protein. D genes are given only for firm matches. A clone size is listed for some rows: how often the clone was seen (once, few, many), or a class if it is expanded.

>NA|few|TRBJ2-7|TRBV28
TGTGCCAGCAGTTTCCCCGATAGCTCCTACGAGCAGTACTTC
CASSFPDSSYEQYF
>NA|medium-sized|TRBJ2-3|TRBV27
TGTGCCAGCAGTTTCCTGGGACATAGCACAGATACGCAGTATTTT
CASSFLGHSTDTQYF
>TRBD2|many|TRBJ2-3|TRBV20-1
TGCAGTGCTCTGGCCGGCGGGAGCTACACAGATACGCAGTATTTT
CSALAGGSYTDTQYF
>NA|few|TRBJ2-6|TRBV5-1
TGCGCCAGCAGCTTCGACAGCTCTGGGGCCAACGTCCTGACTTTC
CASSFDSSGANVLTF
>NA|many|TRBJ1-4|TRBV28
TGTGCCAGCAGGCCCCGGGACTCGCGGGTTGAAAAACTGTTTTTT
CASRPRDSRVEKLFF
>NA|many|TRBJ2-1|TRBV7-6
TGTGCCAGCAGCTTCGAAGGCGGAGTCTCCTACAATGAGCAGTTCTTC
CASSFEGGVSYNEQFF
>NA|NA|TRBJ1-3|TRBV9
TGTGCCAGCAGCCCCTTTCATAGCTCTGGAAACACCATATATTTT
CASSPFHSSGNTIYF
>TRBD2|many|TRBJ2-3|TRBV11-1
TGTGCCAGCAGCCCCGGGGGGTTCCGCACAGATACGCAGTATTTT
CASSPGGFRTDTQYF
>NA|many|TRBJ2-7|TRBV28
TGTGCCAGCCGACCCGGGGCTACCTACGAGCAGTACTTC
CASRPGATYEQYF
>TRBD2|many|TRBJ2-7|TRBV7-6
TGTGCCAGCAGCTATGATGGGGGAGGGCCCGATGAGCAGTACTTC
CASSYDGGGPDEQYF
>TRBD1|many|TRBJ2-5|TRBV28
TGTGCCAGCAGTTTAGGAGGACAGGGGGAAGAGACCCAGTACTTC
CASSLGGQGEETQYF
>NA|few|TRBJ2-7|TRBV3-1
TGTGCCAGCAGTCCTGCGGCCCTTTCCTACGAGCAGTACTTC
CASSPAALSYEQYF
>NA|NA|TRBJ1-2|TRBV3-1
TGTGCCAGCAGCCTCCCGGGATTTGGGTATGGCTACACCTTC
CASSLPGFGYGYTF
>TRBD2|NA|TRBJ2-7|TRBV7-6
TGTGCCAGCAGGGGTCACCTAGCGGAGCACTACGAGCAGTACTTC
CASRGHLAEHYEQYF
>TRBD1|many|TRBJ2-3|TRBV7-2
TGTGCCAGCAGCTGGGACAGGGGGGCAGATACGCAGTATTTT
CASSWDRGADTQYF
>NA|many|TRBJ2-4|TRBV5-6
TGTGCCAGCAGCTTGAGGAGGGGTGACATTCAGTACTTC
CASSLRRGDIQYF
>NA|many|TRBJ1-2|TRBV7-9
TGTGCCAGCAGCTTAGCCGCAGACCCTTATGGCTACACCTTC
CASSLAADPYGYTF
>NA|many|TRBJ1-5|TRBV27
TGTGCCAGCAGTCTTAAACCAGGGTCGGGCAATCAGCCCCAGCATTTT
CASSLKPGSGNQPQHF
>NA|few|TRBJ2-1|TRBV28
TGTGCCAGCTATTCAGCCCCGACTAGGCAGTTCTTC
CASYSAPTRQFF
>NA|many|TRBJ2-5|TRBV18
TGTGCCAGCTCCCCTCTATCGGAGACCCAGTACTTC
CASSPLSETQYF
>NA|many|TRBJ2-7|TRBV18
TGTGCCAGCTCACCACGTTTTAGTATGTCTTTAATCCCCTACGAGCAGTACTTC
CASSPRFSMSLIPYEQYF
>NA|NA|TRBJ2-7|TRBV7-8
TGTGCCAGCAGTCAGGGAATATCCTACGAGCAGTACTTC
CASSQGISYEQYF
>TRBD1|NA|TRBJ2-7|TRBV28
TGTGCCAGCAGTCCATTTGACAGGGGGCGGAACGAGCAGTACTTC
CASSPFDRGRNEQYF
>NA|many|TRBJ1-6|TRBV27
TGTGCCAGCAGTTTCCGGGGAGGTTCACCCCTCCACTTT
CASSFRGGSPLHF
>TRBD2|many|TRBJ2-1|TRBV6-5
TGTGCCAGCAGTTCCTGGACTAGCTCCGACAATGAGCAGTTCTTC
CASSSWTSSDNEQFF
>NA|many|TRBJ2-5|TRBV7-3
TGTGCCAGCAGCTTTGGATCGGGGGAGACCCAGTACTTC
CASSFGSGETQYF
>NA|NA|TRBJ2-5|TRBV7-9
TGTGCCAGCAGCCCCCCGGAGACCCAGTACTTC
CASSPPETQYF
>TRBD1|many|TRBJ1-6|TRBV28
TGTGCCAGTGCAACCGGTCACAGGGGTTCACCCCTCCACTTT
CASATGHRGSPLHF
>NA|medium-sized|TRBJ2-1|TRBV11-2
TGTGCCAGCAGCTTCGGAATCGGTGAGCAGTTCTTC
CASSFGIGEQFF
>TRBD1|many|TRBJ2-3|TRBV11-3
TGTGCCAGCAGCACCCGGACAGGGGGAGGTAGCACAGATACGCAGTATTTT
CASSTRTGGGSTDTQYF
>TRBD2|many|TRBJ2-7|TRBV9
TGTGCCAGCAGCGTGGGAAGCGGGGGTTCCTACGAGCAGTACTTC
CASSVGSGGSYEQYF
>NA|medium-sized|TRBJ2-7|TRBV12-3/TRBV12-4
TGTGCCAGCAGTTTCCGACAGGTGGGTCCCTACGAGCAGTACTTC
CASSFRQVGPYEQYF
>NA|few|TRBJ2-7|TRBV28
TGTGCCAGCAGTTTATACTCGTCTGGGGACGAGCAGTACTTC
CASSLYSSGDEQYF
>TRBD2|many|TRBJ2-5|TRBV6-6
TGTGCCAGCAGTTCCTCTAGCGGGAGGGGAGAGACCCAGTACTTC
CASSSSSGRGETQYF
>TRBD1|NA|TRBJ2-5|TRBV6-1
TGTGCCACCAACCAGGGACAGGGGAATCTAGTGACCCAGTACTTC
CATNQGQGNLVTQYF
>NA|many|TRBJ2-5|TRBV29-1
TGCAGCGTTTTGGGGTCGAGCGGCCAAAGGGCCCAGTACTTC
CSVLGSSGQRAQYF